What follows is one T cell receptor beta chain and its context. The antigen remains unidentified. A much larger clone lies a single base off, so this may be a read error. This beta chain is a stray read from a library made for alpha chains; its abundance is not meaningful. Single TCR cDNA molecules each had their own unique molecular identifier. TCRdb itself ran the 5' RACE reads through MiXCR, one entry per CDR3 protein. The profile shows about 1,400 distinct CDR3 sequences, approximately 15% of them singletons. This entry belongs to a study of spatial heterogeneity in lung cancer. On the study more broadly: Bulk RNA-seq from matched material yielded a T cell module score that correlated strongly with TCR transcript counts in tumor regions.

General observations from the study: Expanded intratumoral alpha and beta TCR counts tracked tumor mutation counts.

The CDR3 sequence is 15 residues long. Per germline, CDR1 MNHEY and CDR2 SVGAGI. V lost 6 bases, J lost 5 bases, and 17 bases lay in between. Time point noted: sample taken at primary tumor resection. The donor population consisted of 72 patients with untreated, early-stage non-small cell lung cancer. From tumor, nontumor lung or frozen PBMC, whole RNA was taken unsorted for sequencing. This TCR was sampled from a male donor with early-stage non-small cell lung cancer. The V gene is TRBV6-5, the J gene TRBJ2-1, with D perhaps given as TRBD1 or TRBD2 (5 bases each). This sample comprised lung tumor tissue, obtained at surgery. CDR3 coding DNA: TGTGCCAGCAGCCATGGCCCGGGGCGGCACAATGAGCAGTTCTTC. Its translation: CASSHGPGRHNEQFF.